Shown below are 10 T cell receptor beta chains from a single sample sequenced in a study of T-cell memory formation after mild COVID-19. TCRdb passed the 5' RACE reads through MiXCR, listing each CDR3 protein once. The sample has hundreds of thousands of distinct CDR3 sequences, less than 25% seen once. The sample consisted of PBMCs or a T cell subset sorted from them (not recorded which). The receptors were sampled from an adult woman who had mild COVID-19 (a few samples of this study predate the infection). Cell type and time point are not known.

The chain links TRBV9 to TRBJ2-1, with TRBD2 as a possible D gene (6 bases). The ends were cut back, 8 bases at V and 7 bases at J, with 13 bases in the middle. The CDR3 is made up of 12 amino acids. Germline-derived CDR1 and CDR2 are SGDLS and YYNGEE. CDR3 sequence: CASGGNTNEQFF. The CDR3 coding sequence is TGTGCCAGTGGGGGGAATACAAATGAGCAGTTCTTC.

The sample holds a few counts of this clonotype. The genes are TRBV10-3 and TRBJ2-7; 7 bases are shared with TRBD1. Germline CDR1 ENHRY, CDR2 SYGVKD. J lost 5 bases, V lost 6 bases, and 7 bases had no gene match. CDR3 length: 13 residues. CDR3 in amino acids: CAIRRDSPHEQYF. Written as DNA, the CDR3 is TGTGCCATCAGGAGGGACAGCCCCCACGAGCAGTACTTC.

The rearrangement uses TRBV2 and TRBJ2-1; 7 bases map to TRBD1. Germline CDR1 is SNHLY and CDR2 is FYNNEI. V lost 3 bases and J lost 3; bases outside the gene matches: 5. This CDR3 is built from 15 residues. The CDR3 loop reads CASSERQGVYNEQFF. The CDR3 DNA follows: TGTGCCAGCAGTGAGAGGCAGGGGGTCTACAATGAGCAGTTCTTC.

This clonotype was counted many times. A read error is possible here, since a much larger clone lies one base away. This chain links TRBV20-1 with TRBJ2-7; 7 nucleotides agree with TRBD1. V lost 3 bases to trimming and J lost 3 bases; unmatched junction nucleotides: 2. CDR1 and CDR2 (germline): DFQATT, SNEGSKA (reference sequence). CDR3 length: 12 amino acids. The CDR3 loop reads CSASAGGYEQYF. The CDR3 DNA sequence: TGCAGTGCTAGTGCAGGGGGCTACGAGCAGTACTTC.

The gene calls are TRBV7-3 and TRBJ1-1; D unresolved. Trimming pared 4 bases from V and 2 bases from J, leaving 14 bases between. The CDR3 has 15 residues. Looked up from germline, CDR1 is SGHTA and CDR2 is FQGTGA. DNA for the CDR3: TGTGCCAGCAGCTCATCTACCGGGAAAAACACTGAAGCTTTCTTT. Translated: CASSSSTGKNTEAFF. Filled out from reference TRBV7-3 and TRBJ1-1, the complete variable domain reads GAGVSQTPSNKVTEKGKYVELRCDPISGHTALYWYRQSLGQGPEFLIYFQGTGAADDSGLPNDRFFAVRPEGSVSTLKIQRTERGDSAVYLCASSSSTGKNTEAFFGQGTRLTVV.

This clonotype was seen many times. The J gene is TRBJ2-7, the V gene TRBV12-3 or TRBV12-4; no reliable D call. The CDR3 spans 14 residues. V lost 3 bases to trimming and J lost 2 bases, with 11 bases between them. The DNA for the CDR3 is TGTGCCAGCAGTTTGGCAGGCGCCCCCTACGAGCAGTACTTC. Translated: CASSLAGAPYEQYF.

The chain is built from TRBV5-5 and TRBJ2-7, with TRBD1 matching over 7 bases. This CDR3 region has 13 residues. The V gene's germline CDR1 is SGHKS and CDR2 YYEKEE (reference sequence). J was trimmed by 2 bases and V by 4 bases; bases with no gene match: 3. CDR3 DNA: TGTGCCAGCAGCACACAGGGGACCTACGAGCAGTACTTC. It is translated as CASSTQGTYEQYF.

This clonotype came up a few times. The chain employs TRBV6-6 and TRBJ2-2, with D perhaps being TRBD1 or TRBD2 (5 bases each). CDR3 length equals 14 residues. Germline-derived CDR1 and CDR2 are MNHNY and SVGAGI (reference sequence). The V and J ends lost 10 bases and 5 bases respectively, with 17 bases between them. The CDR3 here is CAIEGPRRTGELFF. The CDR3, as DNA: TGTGCCATCGAGGGACCCCGTAGGACCGGGGAGCTGTTTTTT.

This clonotype has more than one count but fewer than ten. In DNA, the CDR3 is TGTGCCAGTAGTATGCAGGACATAGTCTACGAGCAGTACTTC. Protein product: CASSMQDIVYEQYF. The chain links TRBV19 to TRBJ2-7, with a weak D call TRBD1 (5 bases). Germline V gene lookup returns CDR1 LNHDA and CDR2 SQIVND (reference sequence). This CDR3 spans 14 amino acids. The V end was cut by 3 bases, the J end by 3 bases, with 12 bases between.

V is TRBV4-1 and J is TRBJ1-2; D remains unclear. Germline V lookup: CDR1 MGHRA, CDR2 YSYEKL. Trimming cost V 7 bases and J 4 bases, with 13 bases left between them. The CDR3 length is 13 residues. The CDR3 bases are TGCGCCAGCACCGAAACCCTCGGCTATGGCTACACCTTC. The encoded protein is CASTETLGYGYTF.